The clone carrying this T cell receptor (beta chain) was seen a handful of times. The antigen is unknown. These data are taken from a study of identifying expanded T cells in peripheral blood. Whole-study findings and limits: Technical replicates showed around 1.2 changed clones; approximately 2 weeks around 15; four weeks 19. Approximately two-week clone count variance significantly increased as total template count grew.

Deletions cut 5 bases from V and 7 bases from J, with 17 bases between. Germline assignment: CDR1 SEHNR and CDR2 FQNEAQ (reference sequence). The CDR3 loop spans 15 amino acids. Healthy donors had no documented immune events, such as infections, while sampled. Produced via immunoSEQ multiplex PCR; TCRdb's table is partial and in-frame only. The profile shows approximately 90,000 clones, approximately 84% of them singletons. This sequence was found in a person aged 18-69 years in good health. Sequencing used blood. V gene TRBV7-9 combines with J gene TRBJ2-2; D uncertain. CDR3 sequence: CASSRRNFGVGELFF. CDR3 sequence (DNA): TGTGCCAGCAGCCGGAGAAATTTTGGTGTCGGGGAGCTGTTTTTT.